Below are 27 T cell receptor beta chains sequenced from a single sample in a study of read filtering for tumor transcriptome and immune sequencing. From approximately 430 ng of RNA, a library with molecular barcoded alpha/delta and beta/gamma adaptors was made. TCRdb recomputed calls from the reads with MiXCR, one row per CDR3 protein. Of just over 14,000 distinct CDR3 sequences in the sample, 20% were seen once. Specimen: a population of CD138-negative cells sorted from bone marrow. These receptors originate from a donor aged 40 or over with multiple myeloma.

The chain links TRBV5-1 to TRBJ2-1, with TRBD1 matching 7 bases. The CDR3 is 13 residues long. Looked up from germline, CDR1 is SGHRS and CDR2 is YFSETQ. The V segment lost 2 bases and the J segment 10 bases; nucleotides outside the gene matches: 6. The CDR3 nucleotides read TGCGCCAGCAGCTTATCAGAGGACAGGGAGCAGTTCTTC. Its translation: CASSLSEDREQFF.

This clonotype appeared many times. The J gene is TRBJ2-4, the V gene TRBV4-1; no clear D. This CDR3 is 23 amino acids long. Trimming shortened V by 1 base and J by 1 base, and 32 bases separated the two germline ends. Germline CDR1 and CDR2: MGHRA and YSYEKL. Here the CDR3 reads CASSQVGVPPGDTVFLAKNIQYF. The CDR3 DNA reads as TGCGCCAGCAGCCAAGTTGGTGTCCCGCCGGGCGATACCGTGTTTCTGGCCAAAAACATTCAGTACTTC.

The genes are TRBV29-1 and TRBJ1-1; D is possibly TRBD1 (6 bases). The CDR3 extends over 12 amino acids. Germline V CDR1 and CDR2: SQVTM, ANQGSEA. With 7 bases removed from V and 2 bases from J, the gap between germline ends came to 11 bases. CDR3 DNA sequence: TGCAGCGGGAGGGGGGGAAACACTGAAGCTTTCTTT. This gives the protein CSGRGGNTEAFF.

The table lists this clonotype with a count of one. A much larger clone sits a single nucleotide away, making a read error possible. V usage is TRBV29-1 and J usage is TRBJ1-1; D ambiguous. The CDR3 length is 12 residues. Looked up from germline, CDR1 is SQVTM and CDR2 is ANQGSEA. Trimming shortened V by 4 bases and J by 4 bases, and 10 bases separated the two germline ends. CDR3: CSVGRLGTEAFF. CDR3 DNA: TGCAGCGTTGGCCGACTGGGCACTGAAGCTTTCTTT.

The chain employs TRBV7-2 and TRBJ2-7, with D perhaps matching TRBD2 (6 bases). CDR3 length: 15 amino acids. The V gene's germline CDR1 is SGHTA and CDR2 FQGNSA. With 1 base removed from V and 0 bases from J, the gap between germline ends came to 10 bases. The CDR3 DNA is TGTGCCAGCAGCTTAGACCCGGGAGCCTCCTACGAGCAGTACTTC. Translating it yields CASSLDPGASYEQYF.

In its sample, this clonotype was seen a few times. The rearrangement joins TRBV12-3 or TRBV12-4 to TRBJ2-7, with 8 bases identical to TRBD2. This CDR3 contains 14 residues. V gave up 3 bases and J gave up 0 bases; unmatched junction bases: 1. The CDR3, as DNA: TGTGCCAGCAGTTTCGGGGGGGCCTCCTACGAGCAGTACTTC. It translates to CASSFGGASYEQYF.

The chain employs TRBV27 and TRBJ2-3, with 10 bases identical to TRBD2. The CDR3 runs to 16 residues. V was clipped by 2 bases and J by 2 bases; unmatched bases: 4. Germline V CDR1 and CDR2: MNHEY, SMNVEV (reference sequence). The DNA of the CDR3 is TGTGCCAGCAGTTTACAACTAGCGGGGCTCACAGATACGCAGTATTTT. This gives the protein CASSLQLAGLTDTQYF.

The sample holds a few counts of this clonotype. This chain connects TRBV24-1 to TRBJ2-3, with D possibly called TRBD1 or TRBD2 (5 bases each). Trimming left V 0 bases short and J 6 bases short, with 12 bases between. The CDR3 extends over 15 amino acids. Germline values: CDR1 KGHDR, CDR2 SFDVKD. The CDR3 reads CATSDLLGGEDTQYF. CDR3 coding DNA: TGTGCCACCAGTGATTTGCTTGGGGGAGAGGATACGCAGTATTTT.

This chain links TRBV7-9 with TRBJ2-7; weak D call: TRBD1 (5 bases). V dropped 6 bases and J dropped 1 base, with 16 bases sitting between them. The CDR3 sequence is 15 residues long. Germline CDR1 SEHNR, CDR2 FQNEAQ (reference sequence). Written as DNA, the CDR3 is TGTGCCAGCAGGGACAACCTGGCGCGATCCTACGAGCAGTACTTC. Translated: CASRDNLARSYEQYF.

This clonotype has a count of ten or more. The genes are TRBV5-1 and TRBJ2-5; D gene unclear. Germline V gene data show CDR1 as SGHRS and CDR2 as YFSETQ. The CDR3 runs to 13 residues. V was cut by 1 base and J by 1 base, with 5 bases left in between. The DNA for the CDR3 is TGCGCCAGCAGCTTGACTCCCCAAGAGACCCAGTACTTC. Protein product: CASSLTPQETQYF.

Points on this clonotype: A clone one base away is much larger, so this may be a read error. The V and J genes are TRBV4-3 and TRBJ2-1; tentatively, D is TRBD2 (6 bases). Germline V gene sequence: CDR1 LGHNA, CDR2 YSLEER. CDR3 size: 14 residues. CDR3 DNA sequence: TGTGCCAGCAGCCAAGTACTAGCTGATAATGAGCAGTTCTTC. This gives the protein CASSQVLADNEQFF.

This chain joins TRBV19 and TRBJ1-5; TRBD1 is a possible D gene (5 bases). Trimming shortened V by 5 bases and J by 0 bases, and 11 bases separated the two germline ends. The length of the CDR3 is 15 residues. Germline loops: CDR1 LNHDA, CDR2 SQIVND (reference sequence). CDR3: CASSATVDSNQPQHF. CDR3 DNA sequence: TGTGCCAGTAGTGCGACAGTCGATAGCAATCAGCCCCAGCATTTT. The whole variable domain, remainder taken from reference TRBV19 and TRBJ1-5, is DGGITQSPKYLFRKEGQNVTLSCEQNLNHDAMYWYRQDPGQGLRLIYYSQIVNDFQKGDIAEGYSVSREKKESFPLTVTSAQKNPTAFYLCASSATVDSNQPQHFGDGTRLSIL.

This clonotype was recorded at least ten times. J is TRBJ2-3 and V is TRBV4-1; 9 bases line up with TRBD2. Germline assignment: CDR1 MGHRA and CDR2 YSYEKL. This CDR3 is 16 amino acids long. V lost 1 base to trimming and J lost 2 bases; unmatched junction nucleotides: 4. The CDR3 DNA reads as TGCGCCAGCAGCCAAGGTCTAGCGGGGATCACAGATACGCAGTATTTT. Encoded protein: CASSQGLAGITDTQYF.

This clonotype was detected only a few times. The rearrangement joins TRBV7-2 to TRBJ1-5; D remains ambiguous. The CDR3 loop spans 12 amino acids. V was trimmed by 3 bases and J by 4 bases, leaving 4 bases between them. Looked up from germline, CDR1 is SGHTA and CDR2 is FQGNSA. The CDR3 sequence is CTSSFSNQPQHF. For the CDR3, the DNA is TGTACCAGCAGCTTTTCGAATCAGCCCCAGCATTTT.

This clonotype was observed a few times. V usage is TRBV11-2 and J usage is TRBJ2-1; maybe TRBD2 (6 bases). Trimming left V 3 bases short and J 5 bases short, with 14 bases between. CDR1 SGHAT and CDR2 FQNNGV come from the germline V gene. The CDR3 contains 15 residues. The CDR3 bases are TGTGCCAGCAGCTTCGATTCGGGACTTCACAATGAGCAGTTCTTC. Residues: CASSFDSGLHNEQFF.

There are many counts of this clonotype. The chain combines TRBV11-2 with TRBJ2-3; the D is unclear. Trimming took 1 base from V and 6 from J, leaving 5 bases between them. Germline V gene sequence: CDR1 SGHAT, CDR2 FQNNGV. This CDR3 is built from 12 residues. CDR3 sequence: CASSLATDTQYF. In DNA, the CDR3 is TGTGCCAGCAGCTTAGCCACGGATACGCAGTATTTT.

This clonotype was observed many times. V and J are TRBV6-2 or TRBV6-3 and TRBJ2-1, with a possible D match to TRBD2 (5 bases). Germline assignment: CDR1 MNHEY and CDR2 SVGEGT. CDR3 size: 14 residues. V was cut by 2 bases and J by 4 bases, with 9 bases left in between. This CDR3 reads CASSYAGMYNEQFF. The CDR3 DNA reads TGTGCCAGCAGTTACGCGGGTATGTACAATGAGCAGTTCTTC.

The chain carries TRBV7-2 and TRBJ2-7; D perhaps matches TRBD2 (6 bases). CDR3 length equals 14 residues. The germline V gene encodes CDR1 SGHTA and CDR2 FQGNSA. V was clipped by 4 bases and J by 3 bases, with 13 bases between them. The CDR3 nucleotides read TGTGCCAGCAGCTCCTGGGTGGGGGGCTACGAGCAGTACTTC. Amino acid sequence: CASSSWVGGYEQYF.

This sequence joins TRBV27 and TRBJ1-1, with D maybe TRBD1 (5 bases). CDR1 MNHEY and CDR2 SMNVEV come from the germline V gene (reference sequence). V was cut by 8 bases and J by 5 bases, with 18 bases left in between. The CDR3 runs 14 residues. The CDR3 loop is CASRPSGLQTEAFF. In DNA, the CDR3 is TGTGCCAGCCGACCCTCAGGGTTGCAGACTGAAGCTTTCTTT.

About this clonotype itself: A much larger clone sits a single nucleotide away, making a read error possible. The chain is built from TRBV5-1 and TRBJ2-3; the D call may be TRBD1 or TRBD2 (5 bases each). The CDR3 runs 15 residues. Germline V gives CDR1 SGHRS, CDR2 YFSETQ. CDR3 loop: CTSSLGSAGGDTQYF. DNA of the CDR3: TGCACCAGCAGCTTGGGTTCAGCTGGGGGAGATACGCAGTATTTT.

In this sample, this clonotype turned up a few times. This chain joins TRBV12-3 or TRBV12-4 and TRBJ1-5, with D unresolved. The CDR3 runs 13 residues. V lost 6 bases, J lost 6 bases, and 12 bases lay in between. The CDR3 nucleotides are TGTGCCAGCAGCCCAGCGGCAATTCAGCCCCAGCATTTT. Translating it yields CASSPAAIQPQHF.

This clonotype appeared many times. V gene TRBV19 combines with J gene TRBJ2-2; D not certain. V gave up 7 bases and J gave up 1 base, with 4 bases separating them. CDR1 is LNHDA and CDR2 is SQIVND in the germline V gene (reference sequence). This CDR3 contains 12 residues. The CDR3 reads CASTVNTGELFF. CDR3 coding DNA: TGTGCCAGTACAGTGAACACCGGGGAGCTGTTTTTT.

The chain is built from TRBV4-1 and TRBJ2-3; unclear D gene. Germline lookup yields CDR1 MGHRA and CDR2 YSYEKL. V was trimmed by 0 bases and J by 0 bases, leaving 7 bases between them. The CDR3 length is 15 residues. The DNA for the CDR3 is TGCGCCAGCAGCCAAGATAAAAGGAGCACAGATACGCAGTATTTT. It is translated as CASSQDKRSTDTQYF.

This clonotype was seen a handful of times. This chain links TRBV2 with TRBJ1-4; D is unclear. This CDR3 contains 14 residues. CDR1 is SNHLY and CDR2 is FYNNEI in the germline V gene. V lost 3 bases and J 5 bases, leaving 10 bases between the germline ends. CDR3 sequence (DNA): TGTGCCAGCAGTGACGGGCGAACAAATGAAAAACTGTTTTTT. Translated, it gives CASSDGRTNEKLFF.

This clonotype turned up a few times. The chain couples TRBV7-3 to TRBJ2-2; 9 bases fit TRBD2. This CDR3 contains 16 residues. V lost 2 bases and J lost 5; bases outside the gene matches: 6. CDR1 and CDR2 from the germline V gene are SGHTA and FQGTGA. CDR3 in amino acids: CASSLVAGVMTGELFF. The CDR3 nucleotides are TGTGCCAGCAGCTTAGTAGCGGGAGTAATGACCGGGGAGCTGTTTTTT.

This clonotype was seen many times. The gene calls are TRBV3-1 and TRBJ1-2; D gene uncertain. The CDR3 sequence is 16 residues long. Germline V CDR1 and CDR2: LGHDT, YNNKEL (reference sequence). Trimming removed 1 base from V and 2 bases from J, with 14 bases in between. Here the CDR3 reads CASSQVGSLGNYGYTF. Written as DNA, the CDR3 is TGTGCCAGCAGCCAAGTGGGAAGTCTGGGGAACTATGGCTACACCTTC.

On this clonotype itself: The germline gene is not matched at one end of the junction; a read error may be the cause. The chain combines TRBV12-3 or TRBV12-4 with TRBJ2-1, with TRBD1 as a possible D gene (6 bases). The CDR3 covers 13 residues. The CDR3 DNA is TGTGCCAGCAGTTTCCAGGGGATGGATGAGCATTTCTTC. It translates to CASSFQGMDEHFF.